This T cell receptor beta chain came from a study of CD8+ T cells in alopecia areata. Study background: Tofacitinib ran 6 to 18 months, followed by 6 months off drug.

Treatment: oral pan-JAK inhibitor, 5-10 mg twice daily. CDR3 length equals 12 residues. Germline trimming cut 7 bases from V and 4 bases from J; bases unmatched to any gene: 3. Germline CDR1 is SQVTM and CDR2 is ANQGSEA. RNA extraction and reverse transcription yielded cDNA as sequencing template. Profiling relied on immunoSEQ multiplex PCR, and the TCRdb table lists in-frame clones only, not all of them. The sample has approximately 180,000 clones; around three fifths are singletons. The material was CD4+ T cells sorted from blood, obtained at week 24, from a patient treated with tofacitinib. This chain joins TRBV29-1 and TRBJ2-7; the match to TRBD2 covers 11 bases. The source is a human donor with alopecia areata. The CDR3 region has the DNA TGCAGCGCCGGGACTAGCGGTTACGAGCAGTACTTC. It encodes CSAGTSGYEQYF.